This TCR beta chain was captured by sequencing in a study of blood T cells in healthy people across ages. Broader study findings: Expanded clonotype changes were possibly confounded by unknown donor CMV status.

The sample holds a few counts of this clonotype. The antigen is not known. Trimming left V 5 bases short and J 6 bases short, with 10 bases between. The CDR3 extends over 12 amino acids. It was with a sample-barcoded 5' primer and a J-beta primer mix that a second PCR of about 6 to 11 cycles was run. TCRdb recomputed calls from the 5' RACE reads with MiXCR, one row per CDR3 protein. The sample records approximately 800,000 distinct CDR3 sequences, around 36% being singletons. The sequenced material came from blood. The TCR sequence derives from a young man in good health. V usage is TRBV12-3 or TRBV12-4 and J usage is TRBJ1-1; D unclear. The DNA of the CDR3 is TGTGCCAGCAGTGCCTCCAGCGCTGAAGCTTTCTTT. Its translation: CASSASSAEAFF.